These T cell receptor beta chains were read from a single sample in a study of human T cells and chemical hapten exposure. A single record per CDR3 protein comes from TCRdb applying MiXCR to the RACE reads. The data show some 99,000 distinct CDR3 sequences, with approximately 8.8% seen just once and around 3% held by the top ten. Sequences were derived from whole blood, sampled in connection with sensitization to the hapten diphenylcyclopropenone (DPC). These receptors all come from a woman aged 40 to 55 with alopecia areata. Some clones in this sample may be carry-over from other donors' samples. The CDR3 runs from the conserved cysteine through the conserved F or W.

CDR3 protein: CATSRDPSRSDTQYF
V gene: TRBV15
J gene: TRBJ2-3

CDR3 protein: CASSLDRWESSYNEQFF
V gene: TRBV11-2
J gene: TRBJ2-1

CDR3 protein: CASSTTDRPYEQYF
V gene: TRBV11-2
J gene: TRBJ2-7

CDR3 protein: CASSQDQLAGGRETQYF
V gene: TRBV4-2
J gene: TRBJ2-5

CDR3 protein: CASSGLAGGPDTQYF
V gene: TRBV6-1
J gene: TRBJ2-3

CDR3 protein: CASSLSRLAGLRSYNEQFF
V gene: TRBV7-8
J gene: TRBJ2-1

CDR3 protein: CASSSTGNTEAFF
V gene: TRBV13
J gene: TRBJ1-1

CDR3 protein: CASSIVGTINEQFF
V gene: TRBV19
J gene: TRBJ2-1

CDR3 protein: CASSPPGFYGYTF
V gene: TRBV18
J gene: TRBJ1-2

CDR3 protein: CASSMTGVGNQPQHF
V gene: TRBV6-5
J gene: TRBJ1-5

CDR3 protein: CASSIRASSNSPLHF
V gene: TRBV19
J gene: TRBJ1-6

CDR3 protein: CASSSAPGGETQYF
V gene: TRBV7-9
J gene: TRBJ2-5

CDR3 protein: CASKGGGKNEQFF
V gene: TRBV2
J gene: TRBJ2-1

CDR3 protein: CASSEQIADREDTEAFF
V gene: TRBV6-1
J gene: TRBJ1-1

CDR3 protein: CSARVEGRDEQYF
V gene: TRBV20-1
J gene: TRBJ2-7

CDR3 protein: CASSYSRAGPRRINIQYF
V gene: TRBV6-2/TRBV6-3
J gene: TRBJ2-4

CDR3 protein: CASSQDPETRQYF
V gene: TRBV4-3
J gene: TRBJ2-7

CDR3 protein: CASSPSKDRLNTEAFF
V gene: TRBV18
J gene: TRBJ1-1

CDR3 protein: CASSLVAGRDIQYF
V gene: TRBV7-2
J gene: TRBJ2-4

CDR3 protein: CASRLLGRTQYF
V gene: TRBV6-2/TRBV6-3
J gene: TRBJ2-3

CDR3 protein: CASSLEGNGYTF
V gene: TRBV7-6
J gene: TRBJ1-2

CDR3 protein: CASRPGQGLNSPLHF
V gene: TRBV7-8
J gene: TRBJ1-6

CDR3 protein: CASSSTGRGYTF
V gene: TRBV7-9
J gene: TRBJ1-2

CDR3 protein: CASSLDEPNTGELFF
V gene: TRBV11-2
J gene: TRBJ2-2

CDR3 protein: CASSSTGVSNQPQHF
V gene: TRBV27
J gene: TRBJ1-5

CDR3 protein: CATQRGNTIYF
V gene: TRBV6-6
J gene: TRBJ1-3